This TCR beta chain comes out of a study of shared clonotypes between healthy human individuals. Study-level points and caveats: Shared clonotypes: roughly 4.7% naive CD4, about 4% naive CD8, around 2.4% memory CD4, under 0.45% memory CD8. Sampling involved blood alone; tissue repertoires likely differ.

Worth noting for this clone: Its antigen is still unknown.

In germline, CDR1 is SGHTS, CDR2 YDEGEE. The CDR3 loop spans 15 amino acids. V lost 4 bases, J lost 0 bases, and 14 bases lay in between. It was 200 to 250 ng DNA, about 30,000 T cell genomes, that sorted-subset replicate PCRs used. TCRdb keeps only in-frame clones here, not all; method: immunoSEQ multiplex PCR. The data contain millions of clones, 90% to 95% of them singletons. The sequencing sample was made of naive CD4+ T cells sorted from blood. As to subset: CD45RA+ positively selected. The V gene is TRBV5-8, the J gene TRBJ2-7, with D maybe TRBD1 (6 bases). The TCR was taken from a man between 18 and 29 years old in good health. Here the CDR3 reads CASSEEDRNSYEQYF. CDR3 sequence (DNA): TGTGCCAGCAGCGAGGAGGACAGAAACTCCTACGAGCAGTACTTC.